This entry lists 13 T cell receptor beta chains sequenced from one sample in a study of blood T cell repertoires in COVID-19. Profiled with immunoSEQ multiplex PCR; TCRdb holds only in-frame clones, not every one. The table has roughly 240,000 clones, 80% to 90% seen once. Sequenced sample: peripheral blood. The source is a man between 35 and 55 years old who had recovered from COVID-19.

This chain links TRBV29-1 with TRBJ2-5; 7 bases fit TRBD1. There are 13 residues in the CDR3. Germline V gene data show CDR1 as SQVTM and CDR2 as ANQGSEA. V was clipped by 6 bases and J by 2 bases; unmatched bases: 6. This chain's CDR3 is CSVRDRSQETQYF. The DNA of the CDR3 is TGCAGCGTCCGGGACAGAAGTCAAGAGACCCAGTACTTC.

The J gene is TRBJ2-1, the V gene TRBV4-1, with 14 bases matching TRBD2. CDR1 is MGHRA and CDR2 is YSYEKL in the germline V gene. The CDR3 consists of 16 residues. Losses at the gene ends were 4 bases for V and 7 bases for J; bases not matched to a gene: 6. The DNA of the CDR3 is TGCGCCAGCAGCCGTCCGGGACTAGCGGGAGTAAATGAGCAGTTCTTC. Amino acid sequence: CASSRPGLAGVNEQFF.

The chain joins TRBV11-2 to TRBJ2-1; 8 positions match TRBD2. Germline CDR1 reads SGHAT; CDR2 reads FQNNGV. The J segment lost 15 bases and the V segment lost 5 bases, leaving 15 bases of the junction unmatched. The length of the CDR3 is 14 residues. The CDR3 sequence is CASSTTARLAGWFF. The CDR3, as DNA: TGTGCCAGCAGCACCACAGCACGTTTAGCGGGGTGGTTCTTC. Full variable domain (outside the CDR3, taken from reference TRBV11-2 and TRBJ2-1): EAGVAQSPRYKIIEKRQSVAFWCNPISGHATLYWYQQILGQGPKLLIQFQNNGVVDDSQLPKDRFSAERLKGVDSTLKIQPAKLEDSAVYLCASSTTARLAGWFFGPGTRLTVL.

This sequence joins TRBV10-3 and TRBJ2-3; D possibly corresponds to TRBD2 (6 bases). The CDR3 runs to 16 residues. Between the trimmed V and J ends, which lost 4 bases and 0 bases, there was a span of 14 bases. Germline values: CDR1 ENHRY, CDR2 SYGVKD. The CDR3 coding sequence is TGTGCCATCAGTGCGCGGACGGGGACTAGCACAGATACGCAGTATTTT. It is translated as CAISARTGTSTDTQYF.

The rearrangement uses TRBV12-3 or TRBV12-4 and TRBJ1-4; D perhaps matches TRBD1 (5 bases). The CDR3 spans 12 residues. The V and J ends lost 8 bases and 8 bases respectively, with 12 bases between them. In DNA, the CDR3 is TGTGCCAGCGCCAATCCAGGGGAAAAACTGTTTTTT. Translating it yields CASANPGEKLFF.

The chain has TRBV15 and TRBJ2-4; unclear D gene. Trimming shortened V by 5 bases and J by 0 bases, and 8 bases separated the two germline ends. CDR1 LNHNV and CDR2 YYDKDF come from the germline V gene (reference sequence). The CDR3 is 14 amino acids. The CDR3 region is CATSSRRAKNIQYF. The CDR3 nucleotides read TGTGCCACCAGCTCCCGGAGAGCCAAAAACATTCAGTACTTC.

The chain has TRBV7-2 and TRBJ2-2; TRBD2 agrees at 11 bases. Germline-derived CDR1 and CDR2 are SGHTA and FQGNSA. The V and J ends lost 1 base and 9 bases, in that order; junction bases with no gene match: 4. The CDR3 contains 15 residues. The CDR3 here is CASSLGLAGNRELFF. In nucleotides, the CDR3 is TGTGCCAGCAGCTTAGGACTAGCGGGGAACCGGGAGCTGTTTTTT. Variable domain in full (rest from reference TRBV7-2 and TRBJ2-2): GAGVSQSPSNKVTEKGKDVELRCDPISGHTALYWYRQSLGQGLEFLIYFQGNSAPDKSGLPSDRFSAERTGGSVSTLTIQRTQQEDSAVYLCASSLGLAGNRELFFGEGSRLTVL.

V gene TRBV7-8 combines with J gene TRBJ2-2; tentatively, D is TRBD2 (5 bases). Germline V lookup: CDR1 SGHVS, CDR2 FQNEAQ. The length of the CDR3 is 14 residues. Trimming removed 5 bases at V and 4 bases at J, with 11 bases between. Written as DNA, the CDR3 is TGTGCCAGCAGCATAAAAAGCGGCACCGGGGAGCTGTTTTTT. Its protein is CASSIKSGTGELFF.

This clone was seen only a few times. The chain links TRBV2 to TRBJ2-5, with TRBD1 as a possible D gene (6 bases). This CDR3 has 15 residues. The germline V gene has CDR1 SNHLY and CDR2 FYNNEI. Trimming left V 5 bases short and J 4 bases short, with 17 bases between. The CDR3 loop reads CASSPWEQGTETQYF. CDR3 nucleotide sequence: TGTGCCAGCAGTCCCTGGGAACAGGGTACAGAGACCCAGTACTTC.

The gene calls are TRBV27 and TRBJ2-7, with 8 bases matching TRBD1. Germline V gene sequence: CDR1 MNHEY, CDR2 SMNVEV (reference sequence). This CDR3 is built from 15 residues. V lost 2 bases to trimming and J lost 4 bases; unmatched junction nucleotides: 7. CDR3 sequence: CASSLGAGGSYEQYF. The CDR3 nucleotides are TGTGCCAGCAGTTTAGGGGCAGGGGGCTCATACGAGCAGTACTTC.

The V gene is TRBV27, the J gene TRBJ1-5; D is perhaps TRBD1 (5 bases). The ends were cut back, 5 bases at V and 2 bases at J, with 10 bases in the middle. The CDR3 is 14 amino acids. The V gene's germline CDR1 is MNHEY and CDR2 SMNVEV (reference sequence). In DNA, the CDR3 is TGTGCCAGCAGTCAGGGTCGGGGCAATCAGCCCCAGCATTTT. Its translation: CASSQGRGNQPQHF.

This clone was found a few times. The rearrangement uses TRBV11-3 and TRBJ2-5; D might be TRBD2 (5 bases). CDR3 length equals 12 residues. The V end was cut by 5 bases, the J end by 6 bases, with 10 bases between. Germline V gene sequence: CDR1 SGHNT, CDR2 YENEEA. The CDR3 is CASSPEEKTQYF. Here the CDR3 DNA reads TGTGCCAGCAGCCCGGAGGAAAAGACCCAGTACTTC.

The V gene is TRBV6-2 or TRBV6-3, the J gene TRBJ1-2; no clear D. Trimming pared 5 bases from V and 4 bases from J, leaving 20 bases between. This CDR3 has 16 residues. CDR1 is MNHEY, CDR2 SVGEGT, per germline. This CDR3 reads CASSVRTTPEGYGYTF. CDR3 coding DNA: TGTGCCAGCAGTGTTAGGACCACCCCGGAGGGCTATGGCTACACCTTC.